This T cell receptor (beta chain) came from a study of T-cell reconstitution after alpha-beta-depleted transplantation in children (dated by TCRdb to the mid-2010s). Turning to the overall study: The study quantitatively tracked T-cell immune reconstitution after TCRalphabeta/CD19-depleted allogeneic hematopoietic cell transplantation in children using TCR repertoire profiling. Paper-wide results and their limitations: The apparently early recovery of alphabetaT-cell counts about two months after transplant reportedly depended on only several hundred rapidly expanded clones that came from non-depleted graft cells. In some patients, high TCRbeta diversity at day 60 was attributed to recipient T cells and intrathymic progenitors that had survived conditioning. Hyperexpanded clone frequencies declined over subsequent months; after one year, T-cell counts and TCRbeta diversity were mostly attributed to newly produced T cells.

The sample's treatment or condition label, in plain terms: allogeneic hematopoietic cell transplantation with graft depleted of TCRalphabeta T cells and CD19 B cells. Transplant recipients were children who received TCRalphabeta/CD19-depleted allogeneic hematopoietic cell grafts. Libraries were constructed by PCR. Sequencing was performed on an Illumina HiSeq 2500. Molecular barcoding was employed in the preparation of TCR libraries, with unique molecular identifiers being used to normalize TCRbeta repertoire quantification. The public sequencing data were trimmed at Q25 with fastp and processed into clonotypes with MiXCR by TCRdb, which kept only in-frame beta chains. Every entry covers one CDR3 protein and lists the most common genes and DNA from its rows. This sample holds just over 950,000 distinct CDR3 sequences; about 29% were observed only once. Roughly 27% of the sample is held by the ten biggest clonotypes.

About this clonotype: The specificity of this receptor is unknown. The input lacks base qualities; no much larger clone sits a single base away.

The CDR1 and CDR2 encoded by the germline V gene (reference sequence) are SEHNR and FQNEAQ. V loses 5 bases at its end and J loses 5 bases; junction bases beyond the gene matches: 5. The CDR3 runs 13 residues from the cysteine to the phenylalanine. The retained sequence is limited to the CDR3, 39 bases, with the frame set at the first base. This material consisted of PBMCs, mostly from graft donor cells, taken 360 days after TCRalphabeta/CD19-depleted stem cell transplant. The rearrangement combines TRBV7-9 with TRBJ1-2; 7 bases in the junction line up with TRBD1. This receptor was identified in a boy in the first two years of life who had a stem cell transplant for SCID, so the T cells may come from the graft donor. In nucleotide form, the sequence is TGTGCCAGCAGCCCGACAGGGCATTATGGCTACACCTTC. Its protein product is CASSPTGHYGYTF.